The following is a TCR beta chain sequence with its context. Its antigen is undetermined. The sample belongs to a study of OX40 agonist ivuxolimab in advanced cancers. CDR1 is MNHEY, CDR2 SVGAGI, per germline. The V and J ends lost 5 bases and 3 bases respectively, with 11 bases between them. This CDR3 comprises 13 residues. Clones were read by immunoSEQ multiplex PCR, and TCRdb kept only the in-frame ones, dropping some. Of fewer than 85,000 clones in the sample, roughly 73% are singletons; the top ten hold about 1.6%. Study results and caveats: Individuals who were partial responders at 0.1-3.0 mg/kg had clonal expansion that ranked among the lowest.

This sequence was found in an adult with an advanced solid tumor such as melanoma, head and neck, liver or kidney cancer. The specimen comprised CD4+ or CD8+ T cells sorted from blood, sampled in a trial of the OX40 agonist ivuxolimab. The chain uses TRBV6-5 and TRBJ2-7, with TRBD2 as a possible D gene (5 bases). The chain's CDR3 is CASSAGVDYEQYF. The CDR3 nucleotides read TGTGCCAGCAGTGCGGGTGTGGACTACGAGCAGTACTTC.